This entry lists 17 T cell receptor beta chains sequenced from one sample in a study. TCRdb recomputed calls from the RT-PCR reads with MiXCR, one row per CDR3 protein. Here the sample spans about 680,000 distinct CDR3 sequences, 13% to 15% being singletons. The sequenced material came from memory CD4+ T cells from blood. Receptors were obtained from a female donor in good health, serving as a healthy control.

This clonotype came up many times. V usage is TRBV7-2 and J usage is TRBJ2-3; 9 bases are shared with TRBD1. With 4 bases clipped from V and 1 base from J, the junction kept 3 bases outside the gene matches. In germline, CDR1 is SGHTA, CDR2 FQGNSA. CDR3 length: 15 residues. For the CDR3, the DNA is TGTGCCAGCAGCTGGAGGACAGGGGGCACAGATACGCAGTATTTT. Translating gives CASSWRTGGTDTQYF.

There are a few counts of this clonotype. The rearrangement uses TRBV4-1 and TRBJ2-1; D remains ambiguous. This CDR3 comprises 13 residues. Trimming pared 4 bases from V and 7 bases from J, leaving 11 bases between. CDR1 and CDR2 from the germline V gene are MGHRA and YSYEKL. CDR3 DNA sequence: TGCGCCAGCAGCCGACCCGCGAGTAATGAGCAGTTCTTC. Amino acid sequence: CASSRPASNEQFF.

This clonotype has more than one count but fewer than ten. The chain employs TRBV10-3 and TRBJ2-7; 8 nucleotides align to TRBD1. Germline V gene lookup returns CDR1 ENHRY and CDR2 SYGVKD. This CDR3 has 14 residues. Trimming took 11 bases from V and 0 from J; bases not matched to a gene: 9. The CDR3 loop is CAVRQGTVSYEQYF. The CDR3 nucleotides are TGTGCCGTACGACAGGGGACGGTCTCCTACGAGCAGTACTTC.

This chain connects TRBV6-5 to TRBJ1-5; no clear D gene. Trimming removed 0 bases at V and 7 bases at J, with 7 bases between. CDR3 length equals 13 residues. Per the germline V gene, CDR1 is MNHEY and CDR2 is SVGAGI. The CDR3 sequence is CASSYSSRQPQHF. The CDR3 bases are TGTGCCAGCAGTTACTCGTCCCGGCAGCCCCAGCATTTT.

This clonotype came up many times. The V gene is TRBV7-9, the J gene TRBJ2-3; D gene ambiguous. Trimming stripped 3 bases from V and 4 bases from J, with 11 bases between. The V gene's germline CDR1 is SEHNR and CDR2 FQNEAQ (reference sequence). The CDR3 has 14 amino acids. The CDR3 DNA sequence: TGTGCCAGCAGCTTGGGAATAGAGGCAGATACGCAGTATTTT. Translated: CASSLGIEADTQYF.

The table lists this clonotype with many counts. The J gene is TRBJ2-7, the V gene TRBV20-1, with 10 bases that match TRBD2. The ends lost 2 bases at V and 5 bases at J; junction bases unmatched: 6. Looked up from germline, CDR1 is DFQATT and CDR2 is SNEGSKA (reference sequence). There are 14 residues in the CDR3. The CDR3 is CSARIAGGFHEQYF. The CDR3 DNA reads TGCAGTGCTAGAATAGCGGGAGGTTTCCACGAGCAGTACTTC.

This clonotype has only a few counts. DNA for the CDR3: TGTGCCAGCAGCCGCGGACAGGCGGGGGGGGACACTGAAGCTTTCTTT. It specifies CASSRGQAGGDTEAFF. V usage is TRBV7-9 and J usage is TRBJ1-1, with TRBD1 identical over 7 bases. This CDR3 has 16 residues. Trimming at V came to 5 bases and at J to 3 bases, leaving 12 bases not matched to a gene. CDR1 is SEHNR and CDR2 is FQNEAQ in the germline V gene (reference sequence).

This clonotype was counted many times. The chain employs TRBV7-6 and TRBJ2-7; 9 bases are shared with TRBD2. Trimming cost V 1 base and J 2 bases; bases outside gene matches: 6. The CDR3 is 16 residues long. CDR1 is SGHVS and CDR2 is FNYEAQ in the germline V gene. DNA for the CDR3: TGTGCCAGCAGCTTAGGCCCTAGCGGGGAGACCTACGAGCAGTACTTC. Translating gives CASSLGPSGETYEQYF.

This clonotype was found a few times. The chain employs TRBV20-1 and TRBJ2-7; D not resolved. V was shortened by 3 bases and J by 0 bases, with 15 bases between the two germline ends. The CDR3 consists of 15 residues. CDR1 is DFQATT and CDR2 is SNEGSKA in the germline V gene (reference sequence). The CDR3 nucleotides are TGCAGTGCTAGGAGCGCATCACGAGGCTCCTACGAGCAGTACTTC. Protein: CSARSASRGSYEQYF.

This clonotype appeared many times. The chain is built from TRBV7-8 and TRBJ2-7; a possible D gene is TRBD2 (6 bases). The length of the CDR3 is 16 residues. Trimming left V 2 bases short and J 0 bases short, with 14 bases between. Per germline, CDR1 SGHVS and CDR2 FQNEAQ. CDR3 in DNA: TGTGCCAGCAGCTTAAATGCTCCGGACTACTCCTACGAGCAGTACTTC. Translating gives CASSLNAPDYSYEQYF.

This clonotype was seen more than once but under ten times. The gene calls are TRBV9 and TRBJ1-5; TRBD1 is a possible D gene (5 bases). The germline CDR1 and CDR2 sequences are SGDLS and YYNGEE. The CDR3 runs 14 residues. Trimming removed 6 bases from V and 1 base from J, with 11 bases in between. The CDR3 region is CASNQGGSNQPQHF. The CDR3 DNA sequence: TGTGCCAGCAACCAGGGCGGGAGCAATCAGCCCCAGCATTTT.

At least ten counts were recorded for this clonotype. V usage is TRBV5-1 and J usage is TRBJ1-1; the D gene is possibly TRBD1 (6 bases). Trimming took 0 bases from V and 1 from J, leaving 10 bases between them. In germline, CDR1 is SGHRS, CDR2 YFSETQ. The length of the CDR3 is 15 residues. The CDR3 nucleotides are TGCGCCAGCAGCTTGGGCCTGGACAGGAACACTGAAGCTTTCTTT. This codes for CASSLGLDRNTEAFF.

Ten or more counts support this clonotype. The chain combines TRBV5-6 with TRBJ2-3; no clear D. The length of the CDR3 is 11 residues. Trimming pared 3 bases from V and 5 bases from J, leaving 4 bases between. Germline V lookup: CDR1 SGHDT, CDR2 YYEEEE. The CDR3 here is CASSSQDTQYF. The CDR3, as DNA: TGTGCCAGCAGCTCACAAGATACGCAGTATTTT.

This clonotype turned up a few times. The rearrangement joins TRBV6-6 to TRBJ2-3; 11 bases agree with TRBD2. Germline CDR1 MNHNY, CDR2 SVGAGI (reference sequence). The CDR3 extends over 16 amino acids. The J segment lost 7 bases and the V segment lost 2 bases, leaving 8 bases of the junction unmatched. Here the CDR3 reads CASSYGLAGGENTQYF. The CDR3, as DNA: TGTGCCAGCAGTTACGGCCTAGCGGGAGGAGAGAATACGCAGTATTTT.

This clonotype was seen a handful of times. This chain connects TRBV20-1 to TRBJ1-2, with D tentatively TRBD1 (6 bases). This CDR3 region has 17 residues. Germline V gene data show CDR1 as DFQATT and CDR2 as SNEGSKA (reference sequence). Trimming left V 6 bases short and J 4 bases short, with 27 bases between. As DNA, the CDR3 is TGCAGTGCCATTCTCGGACTGGGGGCGCGGGTGGCCTATGGCTACACCTTC. Its protein is CSAILGLGARVAYGYTF.

This clonotype was observed a handful of times. The J gene is TRBJ1-1, the V gene TRBV13; D unresolved. The CDR3 runs 15 residues. Germline CDR1 and CDR2: PRHDT and FYEKMQ (reference sequence). Trimming cost V 0 bases and J 1 base, with 9 bases left between them. The CDR3 DNA sequence: TGTGCCAGCAGCTTAGGCCCTCGTGGGAACACTGAAGCTTTCTTT. Translation: CASSLGPRGNTEAFF.

This rearrangement joins TRBV20-1 to TRBJ1-6, with D perhaps TRBD1 (5 bases). The germline CDR1 and CDR2 sequences are DFQATT and SNEGSKA (reference sequence). The CDR3 length is 17 residues. V shed 4 bases and J shed 0 bases, with 16 bases lying between them. CDR3 amino acids: CSAKMGRLPSYNSPLHF. CDR3 in DNA: TGCAGTGCTAAGATGGGACGTTTACCCTCCTATAATTCACCCCTCCACTTT.